This passage covers 30 T cell receptor beta chains from one sample sequenced in a study of blood T cell repertoires in COVID-19. Libraries were prepared by immunoSEQ multiplex PCR; TCRdb keeps only in-frame clonotypes and omits some of them. The sample consists of roughly 220,000 clones, 75% to 85% of them appearing once. The sample taken for sequencing was peripheral blood. Every receptor here comes from a woman of 80 years or more with COVID-19, enrolled during active disease.

V usage is TRBV7-3 and J usage is TRBJ2-1, with D possibly being TRBD1 (6 bases). V lost 5 bases and J 0 bases, leaving 11 bases between the germline ends. The CDR3 is 15 amino acids. Germline CDR1 and CDR2: SGHTA and FQGTGA. The DNA for the CDR3 is TGTGCCAGCAGCGTGAGGGACAACTCCTACAATGAGCAGTTCTTC. This gives the protein CASSVRDNSYNEQFF.

The V gene is TRBV10-3, the J gene TRBJ2-3; weak D call: TRBD2 (6 bases). V was cut by 8 bases and J by 0 bases, with 18 bases left in between. Germline-derived CDR1 and CDR2 are ENHRY and SYGVKD. This CDR3 has 16 amino acids. Here the CDR3 reads CAIGGYSGSSTDTQYF. The CDR3, as DNA: TGTGCCATCGGGGGATATAGCGGCTCTAGCACAGATACGCAGTATTTT.

The rearrangement links TRBV3-1 (or the pseudogene TRBV3-2) to TRBJ2-2; a weak D match, TRBD2 (6 bases). Germline values: CDR1 LGHDT, CDR2 YNNKEL (reference sequence). Trimming took off 5 bases at V and 7 bases at J, with 17 bases between the two ends. The length of the CDR3 is 15 residues. CDR3 amino acids: CASSFDRGTFGELFF. The CDR3 DNA reads TGTGCCAGCAGCTTCGACCGGGGGACCTTCGGGGAGCTGTTTTTT.

This sequence joins TRBV24-1 and TRBJ2-3; TRBD2 aligns across 14 bases. V was clipped by 5 bases and J by 2 bases; unmatched bases: 17. The germline gives CDR1 KGHDR, CDR2 SFDVKD. This CDR3 comprises 21 residues. CDR3 nucleotides: TGTGCCACCAGTGGATGGTCGGGGGGACTAGCGGGAGATTACCTCACAGATACGCAGTATTTT. Amino acids: CATSGWSGGLAGDYLTDTQYF.

The chain recombines TRBV5-4 with TRBJ2-1; 14 positions match TRBD2. V lost 3 bases and J lost 4; bases outside the gene matches: 6. This CDR3 spans 17 amino acids. Germline V lookup: CDR1 SGHNT, CDR2 YYREEE (reference sequence). This CDR3 is CASSSRTSGRIYNEQFF. The CDR3 DNA sequence: TGTGCCAGCAGCTCACGGACTAGCGGGAGGATTTACAATGAGCAGTTCTTC.

V gene TRBV5-4 combines with J gene TRBJ2-3, with unresolved D. CDR1 and CDR2 from the germline V gene are SGHNT and YYREEE (reference sequence). The CDR3 runs 13 residues. With 6 bases removed from V and 1 base from J, the gap between germline ends came to 9 bases. The CDR3 sequence is CASTSSGTDTQYF. The CDR3 DNA follows: TGTGCCAGCACCAGCAGCGGCACAGATACGCAGTATTTT.

The V and J genes are TRBV2 and TRBJ1-1; 7 nucleotides agree with TRBD1. V gave up 7 bases and J gave up 7 bases; unmatched junction bases: 9. Germline V CDR1 and CDR2: SNHLY, FYNNEI. CDR3 length: 13 amino acids. CDR3 amino acids: CASMGDSGIEAFF. CDR3 DNA: TGTGCCAGCATGGGGGACAGCGGTATTGAAGCTTTCTTT. Based on the CDR3 plus reference TRBV2 and TRBJ1-1, the full variable domain is EPEVTQTPSHQVTQMGQEVILRCVPISNHLYFYWYRQILGQKVEFLVSFYNNEISEKSEIFDDQFSVERPDGSNFTLKIRSTKLEDSAMYFCASMGDSGIEAFFGQGTRLTVV.

The genes are TRBV7-2 and TRBJ1-4; 7 nucleotides match TRBD1. In germline, CDR1 is SGHTA, CDR2 FQGNSA. The trim removed 5 bases at V and 8 bases at J, leaving 5 bases unmatched. This CDR3 is 13 amino acids long. The DNA for the CDR3 is TGTGCCAGCAGCCAACTACAGGGGGAAAAACTGTTTTTT. Translated, it gives CASSQLQGEKLFF.

The genes are TRBV5-4 and TRBJ2-7; 15 bases fit TRBD2. This CDR3 is 17 amino acids long. Per the germline V gene, CDR1 is SGHNT and CDR2 is YYREEE (reference sequence). The V segment lost 4 bases and the J segment 2 bases; nucleotides outside the gene matches: 7. The CDR3 coding sequence is TGTGCCAGCAGCCCGGGGGGACTAGCGGGAGGAACCTACGAGCAGTACTTC. It translates to CASSPGGLAGGTYEQYF.

This clone showed up just a few times. V usage is TRBV30 and J usage is TRBJ1-1; D is ambiguous. The CDR3 totals 14 residues. Trimming took 0 bases from V and 2 from J, leaving 10 bases between them. The germline gives CDR1 GTSNPN, CDR2 SVGIG (reference sequence). CDR3 sequence reads: CAWSVLRSNTEAFF. The CDR3 DNA reads TGTGCCTGGAGTGTCTTGAGGAGCAACACTGAAGCTTTCTTT.

This clone showed up just once. This chain uses TRBV18 with TRBJ1-1; TRBD1 is a possible D gene (5 bases). Trimming cost V 1 base and J 4 bases, with 10 bases left between them. The CDR3 runs 14 residues. The V gene's germline CDR1 is KGHSH and CDR2 LQKENI. The DNA of the CDR3 is TGTGCCAGCTCACCACGGGGGGGGAGCACTGAAGCTTTCTTT. It is translated as CASSPRGGSTEAFF. Full variable domain (missing parts from reference TRBV18 and TRBJ1-1): NAGVMQNPRHLVRRRGQEARLRCSPMKGHSHVYWYRQLPEEGLKFMVYLQKENIIDESGMPKERFSAEFPKEGPSILRIQQVVRGDSAAYFCASSPRGGSTEAFFGQGTRLTVV.

The chain combines TRBV20-1 with TRBJ2-7; a possible D gene is TRBD2 (5 bases). The CDR3 extends over 11 amino acids. V lost 3 bases and J 2 bases, leaving 5 bases between the germline ends. Germline CDR1 is DFQATT and CDR2 is SNEGSKA (reference sequence). The DNA of the CDR3 is TGCAGTGCTAGCGGGGCCTACGAGCAGTACTTC. Its translation: CSASGAYEQYF.

This chain joins TRBV12-3 or TRBV12-4 and TRBJ2-1, with D perhaps TRBD2 (5 bases). The CDR3 has 12 amino acids. V was pared by 3 bases and J by 10 bases, with 10 bases between. The CDR3 DNA reads TGTGCCAGCAGTTTTAGGACTGCGGAGCAGTTCTTC. Amino acids: CASSFRTAEQFF.

This clone appeared a few times. V gene TRBV3-1 (or the pseudogene TRBV3-2) combines with J gene TRBJ2-7; D possibly corresponds to TRBD2 (6 bases). The CDR3 extends over 16 amino acids. In germline, CDR1 is LGHDT, CDR2 YNNKEL (reference sequence). The V and J ends lost 5 bases and 1 base respectively, with 18 bases between them. The CDR3 nucleotides read TGTGCCAGCAGCTATAGGGCCTTCGGGGGTTCCTACGAGCAGTACTTC. This gives the protein CASSYRAFGGSYEQYF.

This sequence joins TRBV12-5 and TRBJ2-3; 10 nucleotides agree with TRBD1. Looked up from germline, CDR1 is LGHNT and CDR2 is FRNRAP. Losses at the gene ends were 5 bases for V and 3 bases for J; bases not matched to a gene: 2. The length of the CDR3 is 14 residues. CDR3 sequence (DNA): TGTGCTAGTGGTCTGGGACAGGGGACAGATACGCAGTATTTT. This codes for CASGLGQGTDTQYF.

The V call is TRBV28, the J call TRBJ1-2; D is possibly TRBD1 (5 bases). The CDR3 consists of 13 residues. Germline V gene lookup returns CDR1 MDHEN and CDR2 SYDVKM. V was clipped by 8 bases and J by 7 bases, with 17 bases between them. The CDR3 here is CASRSQGVSGYTF. The CDR3 nucleotides read TGTGCCAGCCGGTCGCAGGGCGTATCTGGCTACACCTTC.

The chain joins TRBV28 to TRBJ2-4, with a weak D call TRBD1 (6 bases). This CDR3 region has 17 residues. Germline CDR1 reads MDHEN; CDR2 reads SYDVKM. V lost 5 bases to trimming and J lost 0 bases, with 17 bases between them. Written as DNA, the CDR3 is TGTGCCAGCAGTCCATCGACAGGCGGATTAGCCAAAAACATTCAGTACTTC. Protein: CASSPSTGGLAKNIQYF.

The chain is built from TRBV6-4 and TRBJ1-1; D gene ambiguous. Germline V gene data show CDR1 as MRHNA and CDR2 as SNTAGT. Trimming removed 6 bases from V and 8 bases from J, with 13 bases in between. CDR3 size: 12 residues. The CDR3, as DNA: TGTGCCAGCAGCTTTAGCGGCGGAGAAGCTTTCTTT. It codes for CASSFSGGEAFF.

This chain uses TRBV18 with TRBJ1-4; TRBD1 agrees at 8 bases. The CDR3 has 15 amino acids. The ends lost 3 bases at V and 10 bases at J; junction bases unmatched: 10. Germline CDR1 and CDR2: KGHSH and LQKENI. This CDR3 is CASSPSEQGVGKLFF. The DNA of the CDR3 is TGTGCCAGCTCACCTTCGGAACAGGGGGTAGGAAAACTGTTTTTT.

The chain links TRBV28 to TRBJ2-3; the D is unclear. This CDR3 has 11 residues. Germline V gives CDR1 MDHEN, CDR2 SYDVKM. V lost 2 bases and J lost 6, with 3 bases in between. The CDR3 sequence: CASSLADTQYF. The CDR3 DNA reads as TGTGCCAGCAGTTTAGCGGATACGCAGTATTTT.

CDR3: CASSWTSGITDTQYF. CDR3 coding DNA: TGTGCCAGCAGCTGGACTAGCGGGATCACAGATACGCAGTATTTT. The V and J genes are TRBV3-1 (or the pseudogene TRBV3-2) and TRBJ2-3; the match to TRBD2 covers 12 bases. Germline lookup yields CDR1 LGHDT and CDR2 YNNKEL (reference sequence). The V and J ends lost 5 bases and 2 bases, in that order; junction bases with no gene match: 2. This CDR3 spans 15 amino acids.

The CDR3 sequence: CASSLEGTPYNEQFF. For the CDR3, the DNA is TGCGCCAGCAGCTTGGAAGGGACTCCCTACAATGAGCAGTTCTTC. This chain uses TRBV5-1 with TRBJ2-1; TRBD2 might be the D (6 bases). CDR1 and CDR2 from the germline V gene are SGHRS and YFSETQ. The CDR3 spans 15 residues. With 0 bases removed from V and 2 bases from J, the gap between germline ends came to 9 bases.

The CDR3 nucleotides are TGTGCCAGCAGCCCCGGACAGGGAGTGTACACCTTC. This codes for CASSPGQGVYTF. This rearrangement joins TRBV3-1 (or the pseudogene TRBV3-2) to TRBJ1-2, with TRBD1 identical over 8 bases. V shed 4 bases, J shed 11 bases, and the junction held 6 bases outside the gene matches. Per the germline V gene, CDR1 is LGHDT and CDR2 is YNNKEL (reference sequence). There are 12 residues in the CDR3.

This clone was seen a handful of times. The chain carries TRBV30 and TRBJ2-7, with D perhaps matching TRBD1 (5 bases). Trimming pared 3 bases from V and 1 base from J, leaving 7 bases between. The CDR3 contains 12 residues. Germline V gene lookup returns CDR1 GTSNPN and CDR2 SVGIG (reference sequence). CDR3 amino acids: CAWRRQSYEQYF. CDR3 nucleotide sequence: TGTGCCTGGAGACGACAGTCCTACGAGCAGTACTTC. Full variable domain (missing parts from reference TRBV30 and TRBJ2-7): SQTIHQWPATLVQPVGSPLSLECTVEGTSNPNLYWYRQAAGRGLQLLFYSVGIGQISSEVPQNLSASRPQDRQFILSSKKLLLSDSGFYLCAWRRQSYEQYFGPGTRLTVT.

This clone was detected only once. J is TRBJ1-1 and V is TRBV7-2, with D possibly matching TRBD1 (5 bases). CDR1 and CDR2 from the germline V gene are SGHTA and FQGNSA. The CDR3 covers 14 residues. Trimming removed 5 bases from V and 0 bases from J, with 10 bases in between. The CDR3 reads CASSLGGVNTEAFF. The CDR3 DNA is TGTGCCAGCAGCCTCGGGGGGGTGAACACTGAAGCTTTCTTT.

This clone was picked up a small number of times. The chain has TRBV7-2 and TRBJ1-2; no firm D call. Between the trimmed V and J ends, which lost 3 bases and 7 bases, there was a span of 9 bases. The CDR3 totals 12 residues. The germline V gene encodes CDR1 SGHTA and CDR2 FQGNSA. The CDR3 DNA follows: TGTGCCAGCAGCTTGAACAGTTTTGGCTACACCTTC. Its protein is CASSLNSFGYTF.

V usage is TRBV7-8 and J usage is TRBJ1-3, with TRBD1 as a possible D gene (6 bases). CDR1 is SGHVS, CDR2 FQNEAQ, per germline. The CDR3 has 14 residues. V dropped 1 base and J dropped 4 bases, with 8 bases sitting between them. This chain's CDR3 is CASSLGGQGNTIYF. The CDR3 coding sequence is TGTGCCAGCAGCTTAGGGGGGCAGGGAAACACCATATATTTT. The full variable domain, in which reference TRBV7-8 and TRBJ1-3 provide the parts outside the CDR3, is GAGVSQSPRYKVAKRGQDVALRCDPISGHVSLFWYQQALGQGPEFLTYFQNEAQLDKSGLPSDRFFAERPEGSVSTLKIQRTQQEDSAVYLCASSLGGQGNTIYFGEGSWLTVV.

This chain joins TRBV2 and TRBJ2-7, with TRBD1 matching over 9 bases. The CDR3 loop spans 14 amino acids. Germline V gives CDR1 SNHLY, CDR2 FYNNEI. Trimming cost V 9 bases and J 3 bases; bases outside gene matches: 9. The DNA of the CDR3 is TGTGCCAGGGACACGGGACAGGGAAACTACGAGCAGTACTTC. Protein sequence: CARDTGQGNYEQYF.

About this clone itself: At the DNA level, this CDR3 is encoded by other sequences in the same sample as well. The chain carries TRBV6-5 and TRBJ1-2; D is unclear. The V gene's germline CDR1 is MNHEY and CDR2 SVGAGI. The V end was cut by 6 bases, the J end by 2 bases, with 10 bases between. CDR3 length equals 13 residues. Written as DNA, the CDR3 is TGTGCCAGCAGGGCAGGCGCCAACTATGGCTACACCTTC. It specifies CASRAGANYGYTF.

The chain combines TRBV5-1 with TRBJ1-4, with D uncertain. There are 15 residues in the CDR3. V dropped 0 bases and J dropped 3 bases, with 9 bases sitting between them. Germline loops: CDR1 SGHRS, CDR2 YFSETQ. CDR3 sequence (DNA): TGCGCCAGCAGCTTGGGAGGTGCATCTAATGAAAAACTGTTTTTT. It yields the protein CASSLGGASNEKLFF.